These 25 T cell receptor beta chains were sequenced from one sample in a study of T cell repertoires in ileal Crohn's disease. Assay: immunoSEQ multiplex PCR; the TCRdb copy retains only in-frame clones and omits some. This sample carries 2,500 or so clones, about nine tenths of them seen once, and the ten largest clones take 3.4%. Sample: ileal tissue. The receptors were sampled from an adult with Crohn's disease.

The chain links TRBV5-4 to TRBJ2-3; 8 positions match TRBD2. CDR1 is SGHNT, CDR2 YYREEE, per germline (reference sequence). Losses at the gene ends were 0 bases for V and 2 bases for J; bases not matched to a gene: 5. This CDR3 has 16 residues. CDR3 residues: CASSLGGSGTTDTQYF. CDR3 nucleotide sequence: TGTGCCAGCAGCTTGGGCGGTAGCGGGACCACAGATACGCAGTATTTT.

The V and J genes are TRBV19 and TRBJ1-2; 8 bases map to TRBD1. The V segment lost 10 bases and the J segment 4 bases; nucleotides outside the gene matches: 5. This CDR3 comprises 12 residues. The germline V gene encodes CDR1 LNHDA and CDR2 SQIVND (reference sequence). CDR3 coding DNA: TGTGCCACTATTACAGGGGGCTATGGCTACACCTTC. It codes for CATITGGYGYTF.

This chain connects TRBV19 to TRBJ2-7; D uncertain. Germline V gene data show CDR1 as LNHDA and CDR2 as SQIVND (reference sequence). Between the trimmed V and J ends, which lost 5 bases and 0 bases, there was a span of 11 bases. The CDR3 has 14 amino acids. The CDR3 region has the DNA TGTGCCAGTAGTCTTCAGGCTGGCTCCTACGAGCAGTACTTC. Its protein product is CASSLQAGSYEQYF. Using reference TRBV19 and TRBJ2-7 for the parts outside the CDR3, the full variable domain is DGGITQSPKYLFRKEGQNVTLSCEQNLNHDAMYWYRQDPGQGLRLIYYSQIVNDFQKGDIAEGYSVSREKKESFPLTVTSAQKNPTAFYLCASSLQAGSYEQYFGPGTRLTVT.

The CDR3 nucleotides read TGTGCCAGCAGCCTCAGCCGGGGGACAGATACGCAGTATTTT. Its translation: CASSLSRGTDTQYF. V and J are TRBV9 and TRBJ2-3, with D perhaps TRBD2 (6 bases). V lost 4 bases and J 3 bases, leaving 12 bases between the germline ends. Germline CDR1 SGDLS, CDR2 YYNGEE. This CDR3 contains 14 residues.

The genes are TRBV13 and TRBJ2-5; 9 nucleotides line up with TRBD2. The CDR3 consists of 16 residues. V dropped 3 bases and J dropped 3; count of bases not matched to a gene: 8. Germline CDR1 PRHDT, CDR2 FYEKMQ (reference sequence). CDR3 in DNA: TGTGCCAGCAGCTTTCTAGGTAGCGGGGGAAAAGAGACCCAGTACTTC. Translated, it gives CASSFLGSGGKETQYF.

The rearrangement joins TRBV5-6 to TRBJ1-5, with 7 bases identical to TRBD1. The CDR3 spans 14 residues. In germline, CDR1 is SGHDT, CDR2 YYEEEE. The trim removed 4 bases at V and 6 bases at J, leaving 7 bases unmatched. CDR3 loop: CASSPGRGSQPQHF. CDR3 in DNA: TGTGCCAGCAGCCCCGGCAGGGGGAGTCAGCCCCAGCATTTT.

The rearrangement links TRBV19 to TRBJ2-7; 15 nucleotides align to TRBD2. The germline V gene encodes CDR1 LNHDA and CDR2 SQIVND (reference sequence). J gave up 7 bases and V 3 bases, and 10 bases lay outside the gene matches. The CDR3 covers 17 residues. CDR3: CASSIGGLAGGLREQYF. The CDR3 DNA reads as TGTGCCAGTAGTATCGGGGGACTAGCGGGGGGTTTACGTGAGCAGTACTTC.

The J gene is TRBJ1-2, the V gene TRBV19; 7 nucleotides align to TRBD1. J lost 8 bases, V lost 5 bases, and 11 bases had no gene match. This CDR3 comprises 14 residues. Germline-derived CDR1 and CDR2 are LNHDA and SQIVND (reference sequence). CDR3 DNA sequence: TGTGCCAGTAGTCCCGGGACAGTAATACTCGGCTACACCTTC. This codes for CASSPGTVILGYTF. Using reference TRBV19 and TRBJ1-2 for the parts outside the CDR3, the full variable domain is DGGITQSPKYLFRKEGQNVTLSCEQNLNHDAMYWYRQDPGQGLRLIYYSQIVNDFQKGDIAEGYSVSREKKESFPLTVTSAQKNPTAFYLCASSPGTVILGYTFGSGTRLTVV.

The chain couples TRBV2 to TRBJ1-1, with no clear D. From germline, CDR1 is SNHLY and CDR2 FYNNEI. This CDR3 region has 14 residues. V was shortened by 4 bases and J by 0 bases, with 9 bases between the two germline ends. The CDR3, as DNA: TGTGCCAGCAGTGGTGGCAGGTTGAACACTGAAGCTTTCTTT. Its translation: CASSGGRLNTEAFF.

This sequence joins TRBV28 and TRBJ1-2; no definite D call. Trimming took 6 bases from V and 7 from J, leaving 9 bases between them. The germline gives CDR1 MDHEN, CDR2 SYDVKM. The CDR3 contains 11 residues. This CDR3 reads CASREEAGYTF. The CDR3 DNA reads as TGTGCCAGCAGAGAGGAGGCTGGCTACACCTTC.

This sequence joins TRBV28 and TRBJ2-1, with 8 nucleotides matching TRBD1. This CDR3 has 15 residues. Germline CDR1 and CDR2: MDHEN and SYDVKM. Trimming at V came to 1 base and at J to 5 bases, leaving 4 bases not matched to a gene. CDR3 sequence reads: CASSLSGTGNNEQFF. The CDR3 DNA sequence: TGTGCCAGCAGTTTATCAGGGACAGGCAACAATGAGCAGTTCTTC.

The chain combines TRBV9 with TRBJ1-3; TRBD1 aligns across 10 bases. From germline, CDR1 is SGDLS and CDR2 YYNGEE. This CDR3 spans 17 amino acids. V trimming: 3 bases; J trimming: 1 base; junction bases outside the gene matches: 7. In DNA form, the CDR3 reads TGTGCCAGCAGCGGAACCGACAGGGGGCTATCTGGAAACACCATATATTTT. Translated: CASSGTDRGLSGNTIYF.

This clone showed up just once. The chain uses TRBV7-3 and TRBJ2-6; weak D call: TRBD1 (5 bases). The CDR3 contains 15 residues. The germline gives CDR1 SGHTA, CDR2 FQGTGA. The V gene lost 5 bases and the J gene lost 5 bases, with 13 bases spanning the gap. The DNA of the CDR3 is TGTGCCAGCAGCCCGACAGCCCTAAGGGCCAACGTCCTGACTTTC. It is translated as CASSPTALRANVLTF. The complete variable domain, with remaining parts taken from reference TRBV7-3 and TRBJ2-6, reads GAGVSQTPSNKVTEKGKYVELRCDPISGHTALYWYRQSLGQGPEFLIYFQGTGAADDSGLPNDRFFAVRPEGSVSTLKIQRTERGDSAVYLCASSPTALRANVLTFGAGSRLTVL.

This rearrangement joins TRBV9 to TRBJ1-4; 12 nucleotides agree with TRBD1. In germline, CDR1 is SGDLS, CDR2 YYNGEE. The length of the CDR3 is 16 residues. V shed 3 bases and J 8 bases; nucleotides not matched to a gene: 8. The CDR3, as DNA: TGTGCCAGCAGCGGCGGGACAGGGGGCTCTGGAGAAAAACTGTTTTTT. Protein sequence: CASSGGTGGSGEKLFF.

The chain has TRBV4-3 and TRBJ2-1, with 9 positions matching TRBD2. This CDR3 is built from 15 residues. Germline-derived CDR1 and CDR2 are LGHNA and YSLEER. After removal of 1 base from V and 8 bases from J, the junction contained 6 bases not matched to a gene. CDR3 in DNA: TGCGCCAGCAGCCAAGCGGCGGGGGGGCCCGATGAGCAGTTCTTC. Amino acid sequence: CASSQAAGGPDEQFF.

The V and J genes are TRBV4-1 and TRBJ2-2, with D unclear. The CDR3 loop spans 14 amino acids. The ends were cut back, 2 bases at V and 6 bases at J, with 10 bases in the middle. The germline CDR1 and CDR2 sequences are MGHRA and YSYEKL. The CDR3 is CASSQSGGAGELFF. The CDR3 bases are TGCGCCAGCAGCCAATCCGGCGGAGCCGGGGAGCTGTTTTTT.

Written as DNA, the CDR3 is TGCGCCAGCAGCCAAGATACAGGGGCTAACACTGAAGCTTTCTTT. Amino acids: CASSQDTGANTEAFF. The gene calls are TRBV4-3 and TRBJ1-1; TRBD1 matches 7 bases. The CDR3 loop spans 15 amino acids. Germline CDR1 LGHNA, CDR2 YSLEER. Germline trimming cut 0 bases from V and 2 bases from J; bases unmatched to any gene: 3.

The chain is built from TRBV15 and TRBJ1-2; possibly TRBD1 for D (5 bases). CDR1 and CDR2 from the germline V gene are LNHNV and YYDKDF (reference sequence). This CDR3 is 15 amino acids long. The V and J ends lost 0 bases and 5 bases respectively, with 13 bases between them. CDR3 nucleotides: TGTGCCACCAGCAGAGACCTTCGGGGGGGTTATGGCTACACCTTC. Amino acids: CATSRDLRGGYGYTF.

V and J are TRBV19 and TRBJ2-1, with 10 positions matching TRBD1. The germline V gene encodes CDR1 LNHDA and CDR2 SQIVND (reference sequence). The CDR3 totals 14 residues. V trimming: 6 bases; J trimming: 6 bases; junction bases outside the gene matches: 5. CDR3 region: CASRRDRGSNEQFF. The DNA for the CDR3 is TGTGCCAGTAGACGGGACAGGGGATCCAATGAGCAGTTCTTC.

This clone was seen just once. V is TRBV14 and J is TRBJ2-4; D might be TRBD1 (5 bases). V lost 1 base to trimming and J lost 1 base, with 11 bases between them. The CDR3 extends over 16 amino acids. Germline CDR1 is SGHDN and CDR2 is FVKESK. CDR3 nucleotide sequence: TGTGCCAGCAGCCAAGTGAATTGGGGCGCCAAAAACATTCAGTACTTC. Protein product: CASSQVNWGAKNIQYF.

The rearrangement links TRBV5-6 to TRBJ2-4; a possible D gene is TRBD2 (5 bases). The V end lost 4 bases, the J end lost 2 bases, and 10 bases lay between the germline ends. CDR3 length: 14 amino acids. Germline values: CDR1 SGHDT, CDR2 YYEEEE. CDR3 residues: CASSKVGTKNIQYF. CDR3 nucleotide sequence: TGTGCCAGCAGCAAAGTCGGGACCAAAAACATTCAGTACTTC.

The V gene is TRBV11-1, the J gene TRBJ1-1, with a tentative D call TRBD1 (5 bases). Germline V gene data show CDR1 as SGHAT and CDR2 as FQDESV (reference sequence). Trimming removed 1 base at V and 4 bases at J, with 10 bases between. CDR3 length equals 14 residues. The CDR3 protein is CASSLEQVATEAFF. The CDR3 bases are TGTGCCAGCAGCTTAGAACAGGTCGCCACTGAAGCTTTCTTT.

V gene TRBV18 combines with J gene TRBJ1-2; 7 bases are a match to TRBD1. CDR3 length: 13 amino acids. V lost 2 bases, J lost 6 bases, and 3 bases stayed unmatched. Germline V lookup: CDR1 KGHSH, CDR2 LQKENI. This CDR3 is CASSPIQGDGYTF. The CDR3 DNA follows: TGTGCCAGCTCACCAATCCAGGGGGATGGCTACACCTTC.

J is TRBJ1-2 and V is TRBV7-2, with unresolved D. V gave up 5 bases and J gave up 1 base, with 14 bases separating them. The germline V gene has CDR1 SGHTA and CDR2 FQGNSA. The CDR3 covers 15 residues. DNA of the CDR3: TGTGCCAGCAGCCGAGGATCAGTCCTTAACTATGGCTACACCTTC. It is translated as CASSRGSVLNYGYTF.

V gene TRBV5-6 combines with J gene TRBJ1-2; 7 positions match TRBD1. The CDR3 spans 15 residues. In germline, CDR1 is SGHDT, CDR2 YYEEEE. Trimming removed 7 bases from V and 7 bases from J; junction bases left unmatched: 16. The CDR3 loop reads CASCRGSGLYGGYTF. Written as DNA, the CDR3 is TGTGCCAGCTGCAGGGGGTCGGGGTTATACGGTGGCTACACCTTC.